This section outlines one T cell receptor (beta chain) sequence together with its context. Germline lookup yields CDR1 KGHSH and CDR2 LQKENI. CDR3 length: 16 residues. The V end lost 6 bases, the J end lost 0 bases, and 14 bases lay between the germline ends. In the original analysis: Quantification of nucleated cells was approximated via reference gene primer amplification. Clones were sequenced by immunoSEQ multiplex PCR, and TCRdb holds only the in-frame ones, with some missing. V and J calls and clone size are as listed in that table; D and trimming were resolved from the DNA. Altogether 50,000 to 60,000 clones are present, nearly 85% being singletons, with the ten largest covering around 17%. This entry is derived from a study of blood T cell repertoires in COVID-19. Study-level information: Samples of COVID-19 (acute and convalescent) were obtained from the United States, Italy and Spain. The cDNA or gDNA used as material had been derived from T cells, B-cell-depleted T cells, or PBMCs.

The clonotype was recovered from a man in his forties with acute or convalescent COVID-19. This chain uses TRBV18 with TRBJ1-4; D may be TRBD1 (5 bases). Input material: peripheral blood. CDR3 DNA sequence: TGTGCCAGCTCGCTAGACAGATATGCAACTAATGAAAAACTGTTTTTT. Residues: CASSLDRYATNEKLFF.